There are a few counts of the clone carrying this T cell receptor (beta chain). The antigen is not known. The data belong to a study of vaccination effects on CD4 cells after COVID-19. Study-level background: Two-dose vaccination with either BNT162b2 or mRNA-1273 was given to the participants. A couple of convalescent donors provided samples 16 days and one week before vaccination.

When around nine days of culture had elapsed, CD4+ T cells were isolated. Each culture had half its medium swapped for IL-2 medium on days 3 and 7. Study-level findings and limits: Spike-reactive clones detected post-vaccine in convalescents consisted mainly of new vaccine-induced clones.

The table came from immunoSEQ multiplex PCR; TCRdb's copy has only in-frame clones and leaves some out. Of more than 60,000 clones listed, approximately 78% are singletons. This TCR was recovered from a human donor who had a prior SARS-CoV-2 infection. The sample here was CD4+ T cells from PBMCs cultured without peptide, taken before COVID-19 vaccination.

The CDR3 is CASSRGRVNTEAFF. The CDR3 nucleotides read TGTGCCAGTAGCCGGGGCAGGGTGAACACTGAAGCTTTCTTT. V is TRBV19 and J is TRBJ1-1; possible D gene TRBD1, 5 bases. This CDR3 has 14 amino acids. CDR1 and CDR2 (germline): LNHDA, SQIVND (reference sequence). V was clipped by 6 bases and J by 0 bases, with 11 bases between them.